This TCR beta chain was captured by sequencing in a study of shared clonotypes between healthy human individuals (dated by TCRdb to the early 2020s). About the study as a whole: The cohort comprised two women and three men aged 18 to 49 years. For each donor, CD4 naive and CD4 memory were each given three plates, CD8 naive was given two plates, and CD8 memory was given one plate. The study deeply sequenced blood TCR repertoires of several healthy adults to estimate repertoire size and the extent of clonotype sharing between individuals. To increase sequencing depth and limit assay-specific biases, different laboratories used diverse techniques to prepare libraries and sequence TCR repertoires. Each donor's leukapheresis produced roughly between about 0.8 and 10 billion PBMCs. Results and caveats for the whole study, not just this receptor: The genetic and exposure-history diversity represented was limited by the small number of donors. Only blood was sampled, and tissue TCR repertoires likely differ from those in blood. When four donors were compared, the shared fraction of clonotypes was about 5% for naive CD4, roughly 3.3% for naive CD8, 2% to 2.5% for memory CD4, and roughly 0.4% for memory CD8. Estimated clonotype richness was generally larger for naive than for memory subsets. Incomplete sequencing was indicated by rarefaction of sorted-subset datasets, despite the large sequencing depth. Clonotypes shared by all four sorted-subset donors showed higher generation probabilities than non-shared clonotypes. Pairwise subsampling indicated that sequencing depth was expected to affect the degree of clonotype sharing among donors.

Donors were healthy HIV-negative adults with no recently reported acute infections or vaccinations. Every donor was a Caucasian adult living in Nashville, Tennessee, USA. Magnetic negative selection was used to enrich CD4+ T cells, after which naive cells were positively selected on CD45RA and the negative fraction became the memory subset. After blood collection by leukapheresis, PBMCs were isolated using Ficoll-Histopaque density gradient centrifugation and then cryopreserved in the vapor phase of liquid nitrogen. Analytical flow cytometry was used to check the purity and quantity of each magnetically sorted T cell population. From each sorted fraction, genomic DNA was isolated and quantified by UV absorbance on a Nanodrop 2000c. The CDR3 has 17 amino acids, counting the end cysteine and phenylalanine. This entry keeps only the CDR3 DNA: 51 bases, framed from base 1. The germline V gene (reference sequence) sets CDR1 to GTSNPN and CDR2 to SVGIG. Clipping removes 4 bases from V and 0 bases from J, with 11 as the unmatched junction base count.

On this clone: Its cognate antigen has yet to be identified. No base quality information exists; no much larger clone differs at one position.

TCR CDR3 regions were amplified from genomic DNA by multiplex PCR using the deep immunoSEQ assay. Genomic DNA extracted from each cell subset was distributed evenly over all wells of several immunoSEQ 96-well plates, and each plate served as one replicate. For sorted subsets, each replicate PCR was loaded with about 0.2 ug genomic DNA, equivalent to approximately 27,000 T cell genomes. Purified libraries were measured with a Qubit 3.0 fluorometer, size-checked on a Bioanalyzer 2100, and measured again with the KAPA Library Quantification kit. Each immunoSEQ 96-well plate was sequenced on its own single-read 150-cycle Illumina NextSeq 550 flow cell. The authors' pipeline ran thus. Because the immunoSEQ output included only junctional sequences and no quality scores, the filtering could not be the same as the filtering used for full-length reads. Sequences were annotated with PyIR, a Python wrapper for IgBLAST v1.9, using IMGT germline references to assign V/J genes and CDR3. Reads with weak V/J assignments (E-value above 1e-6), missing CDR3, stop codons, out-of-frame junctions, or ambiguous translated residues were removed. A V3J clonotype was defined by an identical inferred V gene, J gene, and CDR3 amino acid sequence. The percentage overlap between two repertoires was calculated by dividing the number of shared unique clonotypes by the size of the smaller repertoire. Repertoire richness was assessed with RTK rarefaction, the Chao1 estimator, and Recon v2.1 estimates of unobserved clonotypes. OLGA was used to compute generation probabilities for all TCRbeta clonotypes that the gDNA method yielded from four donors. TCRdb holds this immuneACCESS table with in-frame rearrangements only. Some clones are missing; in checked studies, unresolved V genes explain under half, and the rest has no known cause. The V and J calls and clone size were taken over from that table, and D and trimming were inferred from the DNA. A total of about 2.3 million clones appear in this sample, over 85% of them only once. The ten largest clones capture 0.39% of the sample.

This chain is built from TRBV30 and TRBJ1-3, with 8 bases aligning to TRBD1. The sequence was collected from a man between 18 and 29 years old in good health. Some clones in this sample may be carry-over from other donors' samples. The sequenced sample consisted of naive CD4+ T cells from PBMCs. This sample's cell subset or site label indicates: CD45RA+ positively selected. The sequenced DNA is TGTGCCTGGACTCGCCGGGGACAGGCGGTCTCTGGAAACACCATATATTTT. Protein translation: CAWTRRGQAVSGNTIYF.